A selection of T cell receptor beta chains follows, all from one sample in a study of response to subunit inactivated influenza vaccine. In TCRdb, the RT-PCR reads were re-called with MiXCR into one record per CDR3 protein. The data hold roughly 650,000 distinct CDR3 sequences, with approximately 15% observed a single time. Sequences were derived from PBMCs from blood, sampled less than 13 days after vaccination. The receptor set was obtained from a man between 50 and 59 years old who received an inactivated influenza vaccine. CDR3s include the opening cysteine and the closing phenylalanine or tryptophan. Fields, in order: V gene, J gene, clone size, CDR3 protein. For some rows the clone size is stated as once, few or many, or as a class when expanded; others skip it.

TRBV28,TRBJ2-7,NA,CASSPMTGSYEQYF
TRBV3-1,TRBJ1-4,many,CASSQDLVAGWRIF
TRBV15,TRBJ2-3,many,CATSRDMADTQYF
TRBV12-3/TRBV12-4,TRBJ2-1,few,CASSLILAGHEQFF
TRBV20-1,TRBJ1-2,few,CSARRQGDNYGYTF
TRBV4-1,TRBJ2-7,many,CASSQVPSGSYEQYF
TRBV2,TRBJ2-1,few,CASQDNEQFF
TRBV4-3,TRBJ2-7,few,CASSSHRGAGYEQYF
TRBV6-1,TRBJ2-4,NA,CASSRLAGGPGNIQYF
TRBV10-2,TRBJ2-1,few,CASSSLAGENEQFF
TRBV20-1,TRBJ1-2,few,CSARQGLHYGYTF
TRBV10-3,TRBJ1-2,few,CAISESRDRVAYTF
TRBV7-3,TRBJ2-3,few,CASSLMGGADTQYF
TRBV4-1,TRBJ1-2,NA,CASSQEDFSIYGYTF
TRBV5-1,TRBJ2-7,NA,CASSSSGTGFYEQYF
TRBV20-1,TRBJ1-6,NA,CSASLRGIPNSPLHF
TRBV20-1,TRBJ2-7,NA,CSATFGLNYEQYF
TRBV5-1,TRBJ2-5,NA,CASSLVLAGDETQYF
TRBV5-6,TRBJ2-7,NA,CARSPGQVSYEQYF
TRBV6-1,TRBJ1-5,NA,CASRQDRESNQPQHF
TRBV12-3/TRBV12-4,TRBJ2-1,NA,CASTRTSGYNEQFF
TRBV28,TRBJ2-5,many,CASSFRDLGAQETQYF
TRBV24-1,TRBJ2-1,few,CATSDRTGINLNEQFF
TRBV7-2,TRBJ2-7,NA,CASSFWGASSYEQYF
TRBV3-1,TRBJ2-3,NA,CASSQDALSQYF
TRBV5-1,TRBJ2-2,NA,CASSTGASGYTGELFF
TRBV12-3/TRBV12-4,TRBJ1-5,NA,CASSLTSRGQRHF
TRBV28,TRBJ2-2,few,CASSPPGYGELFF
TRBV11-2,TRBJ2-1,few,CASSLDLAGLYNEQFF
TRBV12-3/TRBV12-4,TRBJ2-7,NA,CASSPEASYRDEQYF
TRBV3-1,TRBJ2-4,many,CASSQEGGSLAKNIQYF
TRBV30,TRBJ2-7,NA,CASKTPTGSYEQYF
TRBV4-1,TRBJ2-7,few,CASSQVQGSFYEQYF
TRBV7-2,TRBJ2-7,NA,CASSSDRDKNYEQYF
TRBV12-3/TRBV12-4,TRBJ2-3,NA,CASSLGGNGDTQYF
TRBV20-1,TRBJ2-1,few,CSAKGQGRNEQFF
TRBV10-3,TRBJ1-1,NA,CAIQGARGWNTEAFF
TRBV4-3,TRBJ2-7,NA,CASSQDPKGNYEQYF
TRBV12-3/TRBV12-4,TRBJ2-7,NA,CASSLGLASSSYEQYF
TRBV28,TRBJ1-5,few,CASSLGLRGRGFLGNQPQHF
TRBV20-1,TRBJ2-3,few,CSAGIKTGFSTDTQYF
TRBV7-6,TRBJ2-1,NA,CASSIGTPNEQFF
TRBV9,TRBJ2-5,few,CASSASRREETQYF
TRBV6-2/TRBV6-3,TRBJ1-1,NA,CASSPYRLNTEAFF
TRBV29-1,TRBJ2-1,few,CSVDGTSGRPNEQFF